The 18 T cell receptor beta chains listed next were all sequenced from one sample in a study of blood T cell repertoires in COVID-19. Method: immunoSEQ multiplex PCR; TCRdb's copy keeps in-frame clones and lacks some. The profile shows about 350,000 clones, about 89% of them singletons. The material sequenced was peripheral blood. The receptor source for this set is a woman in her forties or fifties with COVID-19, enrolled during active disease.

The V call is TRBV24-1, the J call TRBJ2-1; 8 nucleotides align to TRBD2. Germline CDR1 is KGHDR and CDR2 is SFDVKD. The CDR3 contains 16 residues. With 1 base clipped from V and 5 bases from J, the junction kept 6 bases outside the gene matches. The CDR3 DNA reads as TGTGCCACCAGTGATTTAGCGGGAGCTGCTCACAATGAGCAGTTCTTC. Its translation: CATSDLAGAAHNEQFF.

V gene TRBV11-2 combines with J gene TRBJ2-1, with D unresolved. CDR1 is SGHAT and CDR2 is FQNNGV in the germline V gene. Deletions cut 4 bases from V and 4 bases from J, with 11 bases between. CDR3 length equals 14 residues. The CDR3 spells CASSSLLSYNEQFF. The CDR3 bases are TGTGCCAGCAGCTCCCTCCTCTCTTACAATGAGCAGTTCTTC.

This chain connects TRBV19 to TRBJ2-2; a possible D gene is TRBD2 (5 bases). The germline V gene encodes CDR1 LNHDA and CDR2 SQIVND (reference sequence). The CDR3 has 12 residues. V was shortened by 5 bases and J by 7 bases, with 8 bases between the two germline ends. The CDR3 bases are TGTGCCAGTAGTTTGCGGGTCGGGGAGCTGTTTTTT. Translating it yields CASSLRVGELFF. Together with reference TRBV19 and TRBJ2-2, the CDR3 gives the full variable domain: DGGITQSPKYLFRKEGQNVTLSCEQNLNHDAMYWYRQDPGQGLRLIYYSQIVNDFQKGDIAEGYSVSREKKESFPLTVTSAQKNPTAFYLCASSLRVGELFFGEGSRLTVL.

The J gene is TRBJ1-5, the V gene TRBV18; 8 nucleotides match TRBD1. The germline CDR1 and CDR2 sequences are KGHSH and LQKENI. The CDR3 length is 17 residues. Trimming took 2 bases from V and 4 from J; bases not matched to a gene: 10. CDR3 region: CASSPSPRTGINQPQHF. The CDR3 bases are TGTGCCAGCTCACCAAGTCCCCGGACAGGGATTAATCAGCCCCAGCATTTT.

V usage is TRBV4-3 and J usage is TRBJ1-2; tentative D call: TRBD1 (6 bases). V was trimmed by 2 bases and J by 14 bases, leaving 18 bases between them. The length of the CDR3 is 13 residues. Germline CDR1 LGHNA, CDR2 YSLEER. CDR3 protein: CASSQLDRQGKTF. In DNA form, the CDR3 reads TGCGCCAGCAGCCAACTCGACAGGCAGGGGAAGACCTTC.

This clone has just one count. The chain joins TRBV24-1 to TRBJ2-1; D may be TRBD1 (6 bases). Germline loops: CDR1 KGHDR, CDR2 SFDVKD. The CDR3 is made up of 15 amino acids. V was clipped by 3 bases and J by 3 bases, with 11 bases between them. DNA of the CDR3: TGTGCCACCAGTGATCCTCGGACAGTCTACAATGAGCAGTTCTTC. This sequence encodes CATSDPRTVYNEQFF.

The chain recombines TRBV6-6 with TRBJ2-2; 14 positions agree with TRBD2. The germline CDR1 and CDR2 sequences are MNHNY and SVGAGI (reference sequence). There are 17 residues in the CDR3. With 5 bases clipped from V and 4 bases from J, the junction kept 6 bases outside the gene matches. Here the CDR3 DNA reads TGTGCCAGCAGTCGAGGGACTAGCGGGAGATCCACCGGGGAGCTGTTTTTT. It codes for CASSRGTSGRSTGELFF.

The chain is built from TRBV5-1 and TRBJ2-1, with D possibly matching TRBD2 (5 bases). The V gene's germline CDR1 is SGHRS and CDR2 YFSETQ. Deletions cut 4 bases from V and 9 bases from J, with 14 bases between. The CDR3 consists of 13 residues. The CDR3 loop is CASSANSGSEQFF. For the CDR3, the DNA is TGCGCCAGCAGCGCCAACTCGGGGAGTGAGCAGTTCTTC.

This clone appeared a single time. The chain joins TRBV19 to TRBJ1-1, with TRBD1 matching 7 bases. The CDR3 extends over 12 amino acids. Germline V lookup: CDR1 LNHDA, CDR2 SQIVND (reference sequence). Trimming at V came to 4 bases and at J to 6 bases, leaving 2 bases not matched to a gene. The CDR3: CASSSTGAEAFF. The DNA of the CDR3 is TGTGCCAGTAGTAGTACAGGGGCTGAAGCTTTCTTT.

V is TRBV6-6 and J is TRBJ1-3; D unclear. V lost 4 bases, J lost 0 bases, and 10 bases lay in between. CDR1 is MNHNY, CDR2 SVGAGI, per germline (reference sequence). The CDR3 is 15 amino acids. CDR3 region: CASSLMMSSGNTIYF. The CDR3 DNA is TGTGCCAGCAGTTTAATGATGAGCTCTGGAAACACCATATATTTT.

This chain uses TRBV11-3 with TRBJ2-7, with no clear D. Germline loops: CDR1 SGHNT, CDR2 YENEEA. The CDR3 extends over 13 amino acids. V was pared by 5 bases and J by 3 bases, with 11 bases between. CDR3 DNA sequence: TGTGCCAGCAGCCGTGGGCCTTACTACGAGCAGTACTTC. Protein product: CASSRGPYYEQYF.

This clone was picked up a small number of times. The genes are TRBV11-2 and TRBJ1-5; D perhaps matches TRBD1 (6 bases). The germline V gene has CDR1 SGHAT and CDR2 FQNNGV. The V end lost 5 bases, the J end lost 7 bases, and 15 bases lay between the germline ends. The CDR3 is 14 amino acids. The chain's CDR3 is CASSPGRGGQPQHF. The CDR3 coding sequence is TGTGCCAGCAGCCCTGGCAGGGGTGGCCAGCCCCAGCATTTT.

The chain recombines TRBV7-3 with TRBJ2-6; tentatively, D is TRBD1 (6 bases). This CDR3 spans 17 amino acids. In germline, CDR1 is SGHTA, CDR2 FQGTGA. V lost 5 bases and J lost 2, with 16 bases in between. The CDR3 nucleotides read TGTGCCAGCAGCCTCAACTCGCCAGGGGCTGGGGCCAACGTCCTGACTTTC. Translating it yields CASSLNSPGAGANVLTF.

V and J are TRBV30 and TRBJ2-1; no definite D call. Germline lookup yields CDR1 GTSNPN and CDR2 SVGIG (reference sequence). CDR3 length equals 12 residues. Trimming cost V 0 bases and J 2 bases, with 2 bases left between them. DNA of the CDR3: TGTGCCTGGAGTGTCACCTACAATGAGCAGTTCTTC. The encoded protein is CAWSVTYNEQFF.

The chain joins TRBV9 to TRBJ1-4, with D maybe TRBD1 (6 bases). The CDR3 spans 13 residues. The V and J ends lost 3 bases and 6 bases respectively, with 9 bases between them. CDR1 and CDR2 (germline): SGDLS, YYNGEE. CDR3 nucleotides: TGTGCCAGCAGCGCCGGACAGTATGAAAAACTGTTTTTT. It translates to CASSAGQYEKLFF.

The gene calls are TRBV11-3 and TRBJ2-1; D gene uncertain. V shed 6 bases and J shed 9 bases, with 12 bases lying between them. This CDR3 region has 12 residues. CDR1 and CDR2 from the germline V gene are SGHNT and YENEEA. The CDR3: CASRSLGGEQFF. The CDR3 coding sequence is TGTGCCAGCAGGTCCCTCGGCGGTGAGCAGTTCTTC. Supplemented by reference TRBV11-3 and TRBJ2-1, the full variable domain reads EAGVVQSPRYKIIEKKQPVAFWCNPISGHNTLYWYLQNLGQGPELLIRYENEEAVDDSQLPKDRFSAERLKGVDSTLKIQPAELGDSAVYLCASRSLGGEQFFGPGTRLTVL.

J is TRBJ1-2 and V is TRBV4-1; 8 bases match TRBD1. The CDR3 covers 14 residues. The germline V gene encodes CDR1 MGHRA and CDR2 YSYEKL. V shed 0 bases and J 5 bases; nucleotides not matched to a gene: 2. The CDR3 spells CASSQEQGEYGYTF. Written as DNA, the CDR3 is TGCGCCAGCAGCCAAGAACAGGGGGAATATGGCTACACCTTC.

This chain connects TRBV19 to TRBJ2-1; a weak D match, TRBD1 (6 bases). From germline, CDR1 is LNHDA and CDR2 SQIVND (reference sequence). The V end lost 6 bases, the J end lost 7 bases, and 19 bases lay between the germline ends. The CDR3 contains 15 residues. CDR3 sequence: CASSLGAQGTNEQFF. In DNA form, the CDR3 reads TGTGCCAGTAGCCTAGGAGCACAGGGTACAAATGAGCAGTTCTTC.